These 11 T cell receptor beta chains originate from one sample sequenced in a study of spatial heterogeneity in lung cancer. Time point noted: sample taken at primary tumor resection. A single record per CDR3 protein comes from TCRdb applying MiXCR to the 5' RACE reads. The sample holds tens of thousands of distinct CDR3 sequences; approximately 12% are singletons and the top ten take over 40%. The sample here was PBMCs, taken at surgery. Receptors were obtained from a male donor with early-stage non-small cell lung cancer.

This clonotype was detected many times. The CDR3 nucleotides read TGTGCCAGCAGTACTCCAACAGGGGCCCTTCTCTATGGCTACACCTTC. Its translation: CASSTPTGALLYGYTF. The chain couples TRBV7-9 to TRBJ1-2, with 7 bases that match TRBD1. The CDR3 has 16 amino acids. With V trimmed by 6 bases and J by 4 bases, 14 bases remained unmatched. The germline V gene encodes CDR1 SEHNR and CDR2 FQNEAQ (reference sequence).

The CDR3 reads CASSSASGLSSYEQYF. CDR3 nucleotides: TGTGCCAGCAGTTCCGCTAGCGGGTTGAGCTCCTACGAGCAGTACTTC. The V and J genes are TRBV6-5 and TRBJ2-7; 8 positions agree with TRBD2. The CDR3 length is 16 residues. V lost 4 bases and J lost 0; bases outside the gene matches: 8. Looked up from germline, CDR1 is MNHEY and CDR2 is SVGAGI.

A note on this clonotype: At one end the junction does not follow the germline gene, possibly because of a read error. This chain connects TRBV12-5 to TRBJ1-1; D might be TRBD1 (5 bases). Germline CDR1 reads LGHNT; CDR2 reads FRNRAP. The CDR3 totals 14 residues. Here the CDR3 reads CVSKDSGLDTEAFF. For the CDR3, the DNA is TGTGTTAGTAAAGACAGTGGCCTGGACACTGAAGCTTTCTTT. Combining the CDR3 with reference TRBV12-5 and TRBJ1-1 gives the whole variable domain DARVTQTPRHKVTEMGQEVTMRCQPILGHNTVFWYRQTMMQGLELLAYFRNRAPLDDSGMPKDRFSAEMPDATLATLKIQPSEPRDSAVYFCVSKDSGLDTEAFFGQGTRLTVV.

This clonotype qualifies as medium-sized. The chain employs TRBV7-2 and TRBJ2-5; D is undetermined. V lost 1 base and J 2 bases, leaving 8 bases between the germline ends. The germline V gene has CDR1 SGHTA and CDR2 FQGNSA. The CDR3 extends over 14 amino acids. The CDR3 coding sequence is TGTGCCAGCAGCTTAGTACCCGGTCAAGAGACCCAGTACTTC. It translates to CASSLVPGQETQYF. Full variable domain (missing parts from reference TRBV7-2 and TRBJ2-5): GAGVSQSPSNKVTEKGKDVELRCDPISGHTALYWYRQSLGQGLEFLIYFQGNSAPDKSGLPSDRFSAERTGGSVSTLTIQRTQQEDSAVYLCASSLVPGQETQYFGPGTRLLVL.

V is TRBV11-2 and J is TRBJ2-1, with a possible D match to TRBD1 (5 bases). The V end lost 6 bases, the J end lost 9 bases, and 24 bases lay between the germline ends. CDR3 length: 16 residues. Per the germline V gene, CDR1 is SGHAT and CDR2 is FQNNGV. This CDR3 is CASRPLYVGRNFEQFF. The CDR3 DNA follows: TGTGCCAGCAGGCCTCTGTATGTGGGGCGGAATTTTGAGCAGTTCTTC.

The table lists this clonotype with many counts. The chain carries TRBV7-9 and TRBJ1-1; possible D gene TRBD1, 6 bases. Germline-derived CDR1 and CDR2 are SEHNR and FQNEAQ (reference sequence). V lost 5 bases and J 2 bases, leaving 12 bases between the germline ends. This CDR3 is built from 14 residues. CDR3 in amino acids: CASSLQGSNTEAFF. DNA for the CDR3: TGTGCCAGCAGCCTACAGGGCTCAAACACTGAAGCTTTCTTT.

This clonotype was observed a few times. This chain joins TRBV6-5 and TRBJ2-3; TRBD2 matches 12 bases. CDR1 and CDR2 (germline): MNHEY, SVGAGI. The CDR3 covers 19 residues. J was trimmed by 0 bases and V by 0 bases; bases with no gene match: 7. CDR3 sequence reads: CASSYSRRTSGGSTDTQYF. The CDR3 DNA reads TGTGCCAGCAGTTACTCTAGAAGAACTAGCGGGGGGAGCACAGATACGCAGTATTTT.

This clonotype was counted between two and nine times. The chain couples TRBV10-3 to TRBJ2-5; possibly TRBD2 for D (6 bases). Germline V CDR1 and CDR2: ENHRY, SYGVKD. The CDR3 loop spans 17 amino acids. V dropped 0 bases and J dropped 2 bases, with 16 bases sitting between them. The CDR3 spells CAISESNAASAQETQYF. CDR3 coding DNA: TGTGCCATCAGTGAGTCGAACGCGGCTAGCGCTCAAGAGACCCAGTACTTC.

The chain joins TRBV7-9 to TRBJ2-5; D not certain. This CDR3 is 14 amino acids long. The V and J ends lost 2 bases and 2 bases respectively, with 9 bases between them. Germline V CDR1 and CDR2: SEHNR, FQNEAQ (reference sequence). This CDR3 reads CASSLIQAQETQYF. CDR3 nucleotide sequence: TGTGCCAGCAGCTTAATTCAGGCACAAGAGACCCAGTACTTC.

This clonotype was counted between two and nine times. The V call is TRBV28, the J call TRBJ2-3, with D tentatively TRBD1 (6 bases). V was trimmed by 6 bases and J by 4 bases, leaving 11 bases between them. Germline CDR1 reads MDHEN; CDR2 reads SYDVKM. This CDR3 contains 13 residues. CDR3 amino acids: CASRKTGSDTQYF. As DNA, the CDR3 is TGTGCCAGCAGGAAAACAGGGTCAGATACGCAGTATTTT.

This clonotype was found a few times. The J gene is TRBJ2-7, the V gene TRBV6-2 or TRBV6-3; 9 bases line up with TRBD1. V lost 5 bases, J lost 2 bases, and 10 bases stayed unmatched. The CDR3 runs to 16 residues. CDR1 and CDR2 (germline): MNHEY, SVGEGT. CDR3 DNA: TGTGCCAGCAGTCCCGGAGGGGGACAGGGCACCTACGAGCAGTACTTC. This sequence encodes CASSPGGGQGTYEQYF.